The 7 T cell receptor beta chains listed next were all sequenced from one sample in a study of blood T cell repertoires in COVID-19. Using immunoSEQ multiplex PCR, the repertoire was profiled, and TCRdb retains in-frame clones only, with some absent. The sample yields 95,000 to 150,000 clones, roughly nine tenths seen once. The sequenced sample consisted of peripheral blood. The receptors stem from a man between 50 and 59 years old with COVID-19, enrolled during active disease.

This clone was detected only once. The chain employs TRBV6-2 or TRBV6-3 and TRBJ2-3; 13 nucleotides agree with TRBD2. The CDR3 runs to 15 residues. Losses at the gene ends were 5 bases for V and 5 bases for J; bases not matched to a gene: 4. Germline V CDR1 and CDR2: MNHEY, SVGEGT. The CDR3 nucleotides are TGTGCCAGCAGTGGACTAGCGGGAGAACGAGATACGCAGTATTTT. Its translation: CASSGLAGERDTQYF.

The table lists this clone with a count of one. CDR3 in DNA: TGTGCCAGCAGCCAACGGGGGGCTGGGGCCAACGTCCTGACTTTC. It specifies CASSQRGAGANVLTF. The V call is TRBV3-1 (or the pseudogene TRBV3-2), the J call TRBJ2-6; 7 nucleotides match TRBD2. Losses at the gene ends were 2 bases for V and 2 bases for J; bases not matched to a gene: 0. The germline CDR1 and CDR2 sequences are LGHDT and YNNKEL (reference sequence). The CDR3 has 15 residues.

This chain joins TRBV6-2 or TRBV6-3 and TRBJ2-3, with 7 nucleotides matching TRBD1. This CDR3 contains 15 residues. V dropped 4 bases and J dropped 3; count of bases not matched to a gene: 7. The germline V gene has CDR1 MNHEY and CDR2 SVGEGT. This chain's CDR3 is CASSSGTVQTDTQYF. CDR3 DNA: TGTGCCAGCAGTTCCGGGACAGTTCAGACAGATACGCAGTATTTT.

V usage is TRBV30 and J usage is TRBJ1-5, with 9 nucleotides matching TRBD1. This CDR3 has 15 residues. V was pared by 2 bases and J by 5 bases, with 7 bases of the junction left unmatched. CDR1 is GTSNPN, CDR2 SVGIG, per germline (reference sequence). DNA of the CDR3: TGTGCCTGGAGTTACCGGACAGGGGTAGATCAGCCCCAGCATTTT. This codes for CAWSYRTGVDQPQHF.

The J gene is TRBJ1-4, the V gene TRBV18; 9 nucleotides agree with TRBD1. V lost 6 bases to trimming and J lost 8 bases; unmatched junction nucleotides: 13. Per the germline V gene, CDR1 is KGHSH and CDR2 is LQKENI. This CDR3 contains 16 residues. The CDR3 coding sequence is TGTGCCAGCTCGCGTTTTGGACAGGGGTCAGGGGAAAAACTGTTTTTT. Residues: CASSRFGQGSGEKLFF.

The chain couples TRBV19 to TRBJ1-2, with 12 bases identical to TRBD1. The CDR3 runs to 16 residues. Unmatched junction bases numbered 10, after V lost 3 bases and J lost 8 bases. Per germline, CDR1 LNHDA and CDR2 SQIVND (reference sequence). CDR3 nucleotide sequence: TGTGCCAGTAGTATCGTGTCTTCTGGGACAGGGGGCGGCTACACCTTC. Its protein is CASSIVSSGTGGGYTF.

This rearrangement joins TRBV15 to TRBJ1-3; D is undetermined. Trimming took 3 bases from V and 0 from J, leaving 9 bases between them. Germline assignment: CDR1 LNHNV and CDR2 YYDKDF (reference sequence). This CDR3 is built from 15 residues. In DNA, the CDR3 is TGTGCCACCAGCAGCGACGCTAGCTCTGGAAACACCATATATTTT. Translated: CATSSDASSGNTIYF.